This TCR beta chain was recovered during a study of blood T cell repertoires in COVID-19. Only in-frame clones appear in the TCRdb table, and some are missing; sequencing was by immunoSEQ multiplex PCR. The sample yields around 130,000 clones, around nine tenths seen once. From germline, CDR1 is LGHDT and CDR2 YNNKEL (reference sequence). V lost 0 bases to trimming and J lost 0 bases, with 14 bases between them. The CDR3 sequence is 18 residues long. The chain links TRBV3-1 (or the pseudogene TRBV3-2) to TRBJ2-2; tentative D call: TRBD1 (6 bases). The source material was peripheral blood. The receptor was isolated from a human donor in a cohort sampled during active COVID-19. Here the CDR3 DNA reads TGTGCCAGCAGCCAAGATACCCCAGGGGCAACGAACACCGGGGAGCTGTTTTTT. Translation gives CASSQDTPGATNTGELFF.